The 24 T cell receptor beta chains presented below share a single source sample, sequenced in a study of CD8+ T cells in alopecia areata. RNA extraction was followed by reverse transcription into cDNA, which acted as the sequencing template. Sequencing used immunoSEQ multiplex PCR; TCRdb keeps in-frame clones, though not all of them. The data contain about 120,000 clones, about three fifths of them singletons. Treatment indicated: oral pan-JAK inhibitor, 5-10 mg twice daily. This material consisted of CD8+ T cells sorted from blood, taken at week 4, from a patient treated with tofacitinib. These receptors came from a human donor with alopecia areata.

This sequence joins TRBV6-5 and TRBJ1-1, with D possibly matching TRBD1 (5 bases). Germline V CDR1 and CDR2: MNHEY, SVGAGI. The length of the CDR3 is 14 residues. Trimming shortened V by 5 bases and J by 0 bases, and 10 bases separated the two germline ends. The CDR3 sequence: CASSEGALNTEAFF. The DNA of the CDR3 is TGTGCCAGCAGTGAAGGGGCCTTGAACACTGAAGCTTTCTTT.

V is TRBV30 and J is TRBJ1-1; D unclear. Germline CDR1 and CDR2: GTSNPN and SVGIG (reference sequence). The CDR3 is 10 residues long. The CDR3 DNA follows: TGTGCGGTTGGGAACACTGAAGCTTTCTTT. It encodes CAVGNTEAFF.

The J gene is TRBJ2-1, the V gene TRBV15, with 9 bases matching TRBD2. Per the germline V gene, CDR1 is LNHNV and CDR2 is YYDKDF (reference sequence). V was pared by 0 bases and J by 2 bases, with 2 bases of the junction left unmatched. The CDR3 extends over 16 amino acids. The CDR3 here is CATSREVAGAYNEQFF. The CDR3 DNA is TGTGCCACCAGCAGAGAAGTAGCGGGGGCCTACAATGAGCAGTTCTTC.

CDR3 protein: CASSLSRQGDYEQYF. CDR3 coding DNA: TGTGCCAGCAGTTTATCCCGACAGGGGGACTACGAGCAGTACTTC. This chain links TRBV28 with TRBJ2-7, with 9 bases aligning to TRBD1. V was pared by 1 base and J by 3 bases, with 4 bases of the junction left unmatched. The CDR3 spans 15 residues. Germline values: CDR1 MDHEN, CDR2 SYDVKM.

V is TRBV4-3 and J is TRBJ2-7; 9 bases agree with TRBD1. Germline V gene data show CDR1 as LGHNA and CDR2 as YSLEER. The CDR3 length is 16 residues. The V and J ends lost 0 bases and 1 base, in that order; junction bases with no gene match: 4. The CDR3 spells CASSQDPGTGSYEQYF. CDR3 DNA: TGCGCCAGCAGCCAAGATCCCGGGACAGGGTCCTACGAGCAGTACTTC.

The chain combines TRBV2 with TRBJ2-7; D uncertain. Trimming pared 1 base from V and 4 bases from J, leaving 17 bases between. The CDR3 totals 16 residues. Germline V gene lookup returns CDR1 SNHLY and CDR2 FYNNEI. The CDR3 nucleotides are TGTGCCAGCAGTGAAGGGGCGACCACCGTAGGTTACGAGCAGTACTTC. This gives the protein CASSEGATTVGYEQYF.

The chain combines TRBV27 with TRBJ2-6; perhaps TRBD2 as D (5 bases). The CDR3 is 18 residues long. Germline V gives CDR1 MNHEY, CDR2 SMNVEV (reference sequence). V was clipped by 5 bases and J by 0 bases, with 17 bases between them. The DNA for the CDR3 is TGTGCCAGCAGTGGCTGGGCAGCTACTAGCTCTGGGGCCAACGTCCTGACTTTC. This codes for CASSGWAATSSGANVLTF. The complete variable domain, with remaining parts taken from reference TRBV27 and TRBJ2-6, reads EAQVTQNPRYLITVTGKKLTVTCSQNMNHEYMSWYRQDPGLGLRQIYYSMNVEVTDKGDVPEGYKVSRKEKRNFPLILESPSPNQTSLYFCASSGWAATSSGANVLTFGAGSRLTVL.

This clone was seen a handful of times. The CDR3 loop is CASSSYGDEQYF. CDR3 DNA: TGCGCCAGCAGCTCTTACGGGGACGAGCAGTACTTC. The chain joins TRBV5-1 to TRBJ2-7, with D possibly matching TRBD2 (5 bases). Germline CDR1 is SGHRS and CDR2 is YFSETQ. CDR3 length equals 12 residues. V was cut by 3 bases and J by 5 bases, with 9 bases left in between.

This sequence joins TRBV4-1 and TRBJ2-7; possibly TRBD1 or TRBD2 for D (6 bases each). V lost 1 base to trimming and J lost 4 bases, with 17 bases between them. Germline V CDR1 and CDR2: MGHRA, YSYEKL. The CDR3 extends over 16 amino acids. CDR3 sequence reads: CASSQVDIGGGYEQYF. CDR3 nucleotides: TGCGCCAGCAGCCAAGTTGACATCGGAGGGGGATACGAGCAGTACTTC.

There are a few counts of this clone. V is TRBV29-1 and J is TRBJ2-4, with D possibly being TRBD1 (6 bases). CDR3 length: 15 residues. Germline assignment: CDR1 SQVTM and CDR2 ANQGSEA. Trimming pared 4 bases from V and 0 bases from J, leaving 13 bases between. In DNA, the CDR3 is TGCAGCGTTGTAGGCGAGGGGGTAGCCAAAAACATTCAGTACTTC. Translated: CSVVGEGVAKNIQYF. The full variable domain, its missing parts supplied by reference TRBV29-1 and TRBJ2-4, is SAVISQKPSRDICQRGTSLTIQCQVDSQVTMMFWYRQQPGQSLTLIATANQGSEATYESGFVIDKFPISRPNLTFSTLTVSNMSPEDSSIYLCSVVGEGVAKNIQYFGAGTRLSVL.

This chain joins TRBV7-6 and TRBJ1-2; D is unclear. The CDR3 has 12 amino acids. Per the germline V gene, CDR1 is SGHVS and CDR2 is FNYEAQ. V dropped 1 base and J dropped 4 bases, with 4 bases sitting between them. CDR3 sequence (DNA): TGTGCCAGCAGCTTAGACGGCTATGGCTACACCTTC. This sequence encodes CASSLDGYGYTF.

The chain employs TRBV27 and TRBJ2-1, with D perhaps matching TRBD2 (6 bases). Germline V lookup: CDR1 MNHEY, CDR2 SMNVEV (reference sequence). Trimming removed 5 bases at V and 1 base at J, with 15 bases between. The length of the CDR3 is 16 residues. The CDR3 bases are TGTGCCAGCAGTCCTCCTGGAGGGGAGTCCTACAATGAGCAGTTCTTC. It encodes CASSPPGGESYNEQFF.

The CDR3 DNA follows: TGTGCCAGCAGCCGTGGGCCAGGGGAGTTCACAGATACGCAGTATTTT. It codes for CASSRGPGEFTDTQYF. V and J are TRBV5-4 and TRBJ2-3; perhaps TRBD1 as D (6 bases). CDR3 length: 16 residues. Trimming cost V 4 bases and J 2 bases, with 17 bases left between them. Germline CDR1 and CDR2: SGHNT and YYREEE (reference sequence). Complete variable domain (other parts from reference TRBV5-4 and TRBJ2-3): ETGVTQSPTHLIKTRGQQVTLRCSSQSGHNTVSWYQQALGQGPQFIFQYYREEENGRGNFPPRFSGLQFPNYSSELNVNALELDDSALYLCASSRGPGEFTDTQYFGPGTRLTVL.

The V gene is TRBV30, the J gene TRBJ1-4, with D perhaps TRBD1 (6 bases). Looked up from germline, CDR1 is GTSNPN and CDR2 is SVGIG (reference sequence). This CDR3 comprises 16 residues. The V end was cut by 0 bases, the J end by 3 bases, with 14 bases between. CDR3 region: CAWSVHRGGPNEKLFF. The CDR3 nucleotides read TGTGCCTGGAGTGTACACCGTGGGGGCCCTAATGAAAAACTGTTTTTT.

This clone has only a few counts. This chain connects TRBV29-1 to TRBJ2-7; a possible D gene is TRBD1 (6 bases). V was pared by 5 bases and J by 5 bases, with 10 bases between. CDR3 length: 11 amino acids. CDR1 and CDR2 (germline): SQVTM, ANQGSEA. The CDR3 bases are TGCAGCGTTATCGAGGGGGACGAGCAGTACTTC. It codes for CSVIEGDEQYF.

The chain employs TRBV29-1 and TRBJ2-5; D ambiguous. Germline CDR1 and CDR2: SQVTM and ANQGSEA. The germline V and J ends were trimmed by 7 bases and 0 bases, with 15 bases remaining between them. This CDR3 is built from 14 residues. CDR3: CSARLFSHQETQYF. In DNA, the CDR3 is TGCAGCGCCCGACTGTTTTCCCACCAAGAGACCCAGTACTTC.

The CDR3 coding sequence is TGTGCCAGCACTCAGCAAGAGACCCAGTACTTC. This translates into CASTQQETQYF. J is TRBJ2-5 and V is TRBV2; D ambiguous. CDR1 and CDR2 from the germline V gene are SNHLY and FYNNEI. This CDR3 has 11 amino acids. Deletions cut 7 bases from V and 2 bases from J, with 5 bases between.

This clone was observed once. The rearrangement links TRBV4-3 to TRBJ1-2, with D uncertain. V lost 0 bases and J 6 bases, leaving 14 bases between the germline ends. CDR3 length equals 15 residues. Germline-derived CDR1 and CDR2 are LGHNA and YSLEER. CDR3 DNA: TGCGCCAGCAGCCAAGATAGGCTCCTGGGGAATGGCTACACCTTC. Translating gives CASSQDRLLGNGYTF.

This clone has just a few counts. V gene TRBV19 combines with J gene TRBJ2-1; perhaps TRBD2 as D (6 bases). V was trimmed by 3 bases and J by 1 base, leaving 7 bases between them. From germline, CDR1 is LNHDA and CDR2 SQIVND (reference sequence). CDR3 size: 14 residues. CDR3 bases: TGTGCCAGTAGTATCGGGGGTTCCTACAATGAGCAGTTCTTC. It is translated as CASSIGGSYNEQFF.

A few counts support this clone. V is TRBV6-5 and J is TRBJ1-5; the match to TRBD1 covers 7 bases. CDR3 length: 14 residues. After removal of 2 bases from V and 6 bases from J, the junction contained 4 bases not matched to a gene. Germline lookup yields CDR1 MNHEY and CDR2 SVGAGI. The CDR3 region has the DNA TGTGCCAGCAGTTACCAGACAGGGAGTCAGCCCCAGCATTTT. Its translation is CASSYQTGSQPQHF.

The genes are TRBV9 and TRBJ1-5; possible D gene TRBD1, 5 bases. V lost 0 bases to trimming and J lost 9 bases, with 10 bases between them. The CDR3 contains 13 residues. CDR1 SGDLS and CDR2 YYNGEE come from the germline V gene. The CDR3 nucleotides read TGTGCCAGCAGCGTAGTCGGGGGATGGCCCCAGCATTTT. Protein: CASSVVGGWPQHF.

V is TRBV29-1 and J is TRBJ1-1; D is uncertain. The CDR3 loop spans 12 amino acids. Germline CDR1 and CDR2: SQVTM and ANQGSEA. Trimming cost V 1 base and J 7 bases, with 10 bases left between them. The CDR3 DNA reads TGCAGCGTTGAAGGTTTGCCAGATGAAGCTTTCTTT. Its protein product is CSVEGLPDEAFF.

V gene TRBV27 combines with J gene TRBJ2-1; maybe TRBD2 (5 bases). Germline CDR1 and CDR2: MNHEY and SMNVEV (reference sequence). The CDR3 runs to 16 residues. Between the trimmed V and J ends, which lost 7 bases and 6 bases, there was a span of 22 bases. The DNA of the CDR3 is TGTGCCAGCACCAACTCCCCGCGCGGCGAGGGCAATGAGCAGTTCTTC. As protein: CASTNSPRGEGNEQFF.

V is TRBV10-2 and J is TRBJ1-5; no reliable D call. This CDR3 spans 15 amino acids. V was trimmed by 4 bases and J by 5 bases, leaving 15 bases between them. Germline lookup yields CDR1 WSHSY and CDR2 SAAADI. Here the CDR3 reads CASSAGLRQDQPQHF. The CDR3 nucleotides are TGCGCCAGCAGTGCAGGTTTAAGGCAAGATCAGCCCCAGCATTTT.